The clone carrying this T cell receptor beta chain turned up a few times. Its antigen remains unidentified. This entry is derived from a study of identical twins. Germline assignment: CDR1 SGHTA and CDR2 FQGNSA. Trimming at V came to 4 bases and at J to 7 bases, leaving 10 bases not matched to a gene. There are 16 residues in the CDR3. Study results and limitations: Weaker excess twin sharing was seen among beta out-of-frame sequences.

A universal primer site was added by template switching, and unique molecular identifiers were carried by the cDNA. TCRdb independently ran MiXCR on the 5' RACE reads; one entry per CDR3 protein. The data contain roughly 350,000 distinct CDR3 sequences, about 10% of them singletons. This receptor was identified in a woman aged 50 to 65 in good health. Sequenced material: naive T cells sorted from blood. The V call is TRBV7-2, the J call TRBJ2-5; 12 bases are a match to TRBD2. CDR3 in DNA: TGTGCCAGCAGCTATTCTAGCGGGAGGGCCTGGGGGACCCAGTACTTC. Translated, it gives CASSYSSGRAWGTQYF.